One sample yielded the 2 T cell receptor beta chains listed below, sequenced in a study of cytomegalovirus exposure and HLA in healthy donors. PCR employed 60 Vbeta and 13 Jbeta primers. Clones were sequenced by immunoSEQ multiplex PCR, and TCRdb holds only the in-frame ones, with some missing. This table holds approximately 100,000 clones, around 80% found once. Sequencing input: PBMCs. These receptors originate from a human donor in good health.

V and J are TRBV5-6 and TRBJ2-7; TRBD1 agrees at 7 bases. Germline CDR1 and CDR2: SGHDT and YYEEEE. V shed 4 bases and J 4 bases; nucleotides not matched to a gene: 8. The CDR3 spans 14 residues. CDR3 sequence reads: CASSAGTADYEQYF. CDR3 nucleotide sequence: TGTGCCAGCAGCGCCGGGACAGCAGATTACGAGCAGTACTTC.

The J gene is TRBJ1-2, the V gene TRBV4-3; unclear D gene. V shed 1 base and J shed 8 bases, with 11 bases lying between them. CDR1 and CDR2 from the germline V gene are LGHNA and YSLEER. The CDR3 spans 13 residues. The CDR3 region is CASSQGASGGYTF. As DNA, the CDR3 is TGCGCCAGCAGCCAAGGTGCCTCGGGGGGCTACACCTTC.